These 28 T cell receptor beta chains share one sample of origin, sequenced in a study of shared clonotypes between healthy human individuals. The table came from immunoSEQ multiplex PCR; TCRdb's copy has only in-frame clones and leaves some out. The table includes 600,000 or so clones, approximately 96% detected once. Selected positively for CCR7 and CD45RO-negative, naive CD8 cells excluded terminally differentiated effector memory CD45RA+ cells. Sequenced input: naive CD8+ T cells sorted from blood. Source of these receptors: a woman between 25 and 40 years old in good health.

The chain recombines TRBV7-6 with TRBJ2-7; perhaps TRBD1 as D (6 bases). Germline loops: CDR1 SGHVS, CDR2 FNYEAQ. V dropped 4 bases and J dropped 0 bases, with 13 bases sitting between them. This CDR3 region has 15 residues. The CDR3 nucleotides are TGTGCCAGCAGCTACGGGACATCAATCTCCTACGAGCAGTACTTC. Protein product: CASSYGTSISYEQYF.

The V and J genes are TRBV28 and TRBJ2-3; possibly TRBD2 for D (6 bases). The V gene lost 2 bases and the J gene lost 8 bases, with 11 bases spanning the gap. CDR3 length equals 13 residues. Germline CDR1 is MDHEN and CDR2 is SYDVKM. CDR3 loop: CASSLAVRGTQYF. Here the CDR3 DNA reads TGTGCCAGCAGTTTAGCAGTGCGGGGTACGCAGTATTTT.

The CDR3 DNA reads as TGTGCCAGCAGTGACGACCCTTATTCAGAGCAGTACTTC. Translating it yields CASSDDPYSEQYF. V usage is TRBV6-5 and J usage is TRBJ2-7; D call uncertain. The V end was cut by 5 bases, the J end by 7 bases, with 15 bases between. The length of the CDR3 is 13 residues. CDR1 and CDR2 (germline): MNHEY, SVGAGI.

The V call is TRBV29-1, the J call TRBJ1-1; unclear D gene. There are 14 residues in the CDR3. Trimming cost V 0 bases and J 3 bases, with 11 bases left between them. The germline V gene encodes CDR1 SQVTM and CDR2 ANQGSEA. The DNA for the CDR3 is TGCAGCGTTGAAGATGGAGGTCACTACACTGAAGCTTTCTTT. Translation gives CSVEDGGHYTEAFF.

For the CDR3, the DNA is TGCAGCGTTGAAATCGGGACTAGCGGGGGTGAGCAGTTCTTC. Its protein product is CSVEIGTSGGEQFF. The rearrangement uses TRBV29-1 and TRBJ2-1, with TRBD2 matching over 14 bases. CDR1 and CDR2 (germline): SQVTM, ANQGSEA. The CDR3 contains 14 residues. V shed 2 bases and J 9 bases; nucleotides not matched to a gene: 3.

CDR3 protein: CASSFSGASYEQYF. The CDR3 nucleotides read TGTGCCAGCAGCTTTTCCGGGGCGTCCTACGAGCAGTACTTC. The chain couples TRBV11-2 to TRBJ2-7; the D call may be TRBD1 or TRBD2 (5 bases each). From germline, CDR1 is SGHAT and CDR2 FQNNGV. The CDR3 totals 14 residues. The ends were cut back, 3 bases at V and 1 base at J, with 10 bases in the middle.

The rearrangement uses TRBV6-5 and TRBJ1-5; 7 nucleotides line up with TRBD1. CDR1 MNHEY and CDR2 SVGAGI come from the germline V gene. V lost 5 bases and J lost 5; bases outside the gene matches: 3. CDR3 length equals 13 residues. This CDR3 reads CASSQGQDQPQHF. The CDR3 nucleotides read TGTGCCAGCAGTCAAGGACAGGATCAGCCCCAGCATTTT.

V gene TRBV2 combines with J gene TRBJ1-4, with D unclear. V was pared by 1 base and J by 4 bases, with 7 bases between. Germline CDR1 reads SNHLY; CDR2 reads FYNNEI. CDR3 length: 14 residues. For the CDR3, the DNA is TGTGCCAGCAGTGAAGAGGACTTTAATGAAAAACTGTTTTTT. Translating it yields CASSEEDFNEKLFF.

The V gene is TRBV7-6, the J gene TRBJ2-7; 10 bases line up with TRBD1. With V trimmed by 5 bases and J by 5 bases, 6 bases remained unmatched. Looked up from germline, CDR1 is SGHVS and CDR2 is FNYEAQ. CDR3 length equals 14 residues. The CDR3 DNA follows: TGTGCCAGCAGCGAACCCGGGACAGGGGACGAGCAGTACTTC. Its translation: CASSEPGTGDEQYF.

The chain joins TRBV28 to TRBJ2-2, with 14 bases fitting TRBD2. Germline V gene lookup returns CDR1 MDHEN and CDR2 SYDVKM. CDR3 length: 17 amino acids. With 5 bases clipped from V and 5 bases from J, the junction kept 7 bases outside the gene matches. The CDR3 nucleotides read TGTGCCAGCAGTCTTGGGACTAGCGGGAGACGGACCGGGGAGCTGTTTTTT. It specifies CASSLGTSGRRTGELFF.

The chain combines TRBV2 with TRBJ2-1, with 11 bases lining up with TRBD2. Germline V gives CDR1 SNHLY, CDR2 FYNNEI. Trimming cost V 6 bases and J 6 bases; bases outside gene matches: 7. The CDR3 has 15 amino acids. The CDR3 region has the DNA TGTGCCAGCAGAGATACTAGCGGGAGAGGCAATGAGCAGTTCTTC. Its translation: CASRDTSGRGNEQFF.

This clone appeared once. CDR3 DNA: TGTGCCATTTGGGGAGGGGGACTGCAAGAGACCCAGTACTTC. This translates into CAIWGGGLQETQYF. The chain is built from TRBV7-9 and TRBJ2-5; a possible D gene is TRBD2 (7 bases). Trimming left V 10 bases short and J 2 bases short, with 17 bases between. This CDR3 has 14 amino acids. The germline V gene encodes CDR1 SEHNR and CDR2 FQNEAQ (reference sequence). Full variable domain (rest looked up from reference TRBV7-9 and TRBJ2-5): DTGVSQNPRHKITKRGQNVTFRCDPISEHNRLYWYRQTLGQGPEFLTYFQNEAQLEKSRLLSDRFSAERPKGSFSTLEIQRTEQGDSAMYLCAIWGGGLQETQYFGPGTRLLVL.

The chain links TRBV14 to TRBJ2-7; D may be TRBD1 (5 bases). The CDR3 consists of 14 residues. Deletions cut 4 bases from V and 4 bases from J, with 14 bases between. CDR1 is SGHDN and CDR2 is FVKESK in the germline V gene. The CDR3 loop reads CASSLTARSYEQYF. The DNA of the CDR3 is TGTGCCAGCAGCCTGACAGCGCGGAGTTACGAGCAGTACTTC.

Turning to this clone: The identical CDR3 is also encoded by other nucleotide sequences in the sample. The J gene is TRBJ2-7, the V gene TRBV19, with 11 nucleotides matching TRBD1. This CDR3 has 14 amino acids. Germline lookup yields CDR1 LNHDA and CDR2 SQIVND (reference sequence). The V gene end was trimmed by 4 bases and the J gene end by 2 bases; junction bases not matched to a gene: 1. CDR3 nucleotide sequence: TGTGCCAGTAGTACGGGACAGGGGGCCTACGAGCAGTACTTC. Translated: CASSTGQGAYEQYF.

CDR3 nucleotide sequence: TGTGCCAGCAGTTTAGTTGACGGGGTAGGTCGGCAGCCCCAGCATTTT. Encoded protein: CASSLVDGVGRQPQHF. V is TRBV28 and J is TRBJ1-5; D uncertain. Germline CDR1 MDHEN, CDR2 SYDVKM. The CDR3 runs to 16 residues. The ends were cut back, 2 bases at V and 7 bases at J, with 18 bases in the middle.

This sequence joins TRBV5-6 and TRBJ2-7; 9 bases align to TRBD1. Germline V gives CDR1 SGHDT, CDR2 YYEEEE. The CDR3 contains 15 residues. With 0 bases clipped from V and 5 bases from J, the junction kept 6 bases outside the gene matches. CDR3 in DNA: TGTGCCAGCAGCTTGGGGACAGGGGCAAGGAACGAGCAGTACTTC. It codes for CASSLGTGARNEQYF.

About this clone: Other DNA sequences in the sample encode the same CDR3. The chain links TRBV27 to TRBJ2-3; D ambiguous. CDR3 size: 12 residues. Germline CDR1 MNHEY, CDR2 SMNVEV (reference sequence). Trimming left V 5 bases short and J 1 base short, with 4 bases between. The CDR3 DNA reads as TGTGCCAGCAGTACAGGCACAGATACGCAGTATTTT. Residues: CASSTGTDTQYF.

The genes are TRBV23-1 and TRBJ2-7; D is perhaps TRBD2 (6 bases). TRBV23-1 is an ORF, with its function uncertain. V lost 1 base, J lost 2 bases, and 9 bases lay in between. The CDR3 has 14 residues. CDR3 sequence reads: CASSQWGDPYEQYF. CDR3 bases: TGCGCCAGCAGTCAATGGGGGGATCCCTACGAGCAGTACTTC.

The chain couples TRBV6-1 to TRBJ1-1; D remains ambiguous. In germline, CDR1 is MNHNS, CDR2 SASEGT. Trimming cost V 1 base and J 4 bases, with 1 base left between them. The CDR3 length is 11 residues. The CDR3 is CASSEVTEAFF. The DNA of the CDR3 is TGTGCCAGCAGTGAAGTCACTGAAGCTTTCTTT.

The CDR3 protein is CASSAPAGTSGSSYNEQFF. CDR3 DNA: TGTGCCAGCAGCGCTCCTGCCGGGACTAGCGGGAGCTCCTACAATGAGCAGTTCTTC. The genes are TRBV7-2 and TRBJ2-1; 14 nucleotides match TRBD2. The V and J ends lost 5 bases and 0 bases, in that order; junction bases with no gene match: 9. The germline V gene has CDR1 SGHTA and CDR2 FQGNSA. The CDR3 contains 19 residues. Filled out from reference TRBV7-2 and TRBJ2-1, the complete variable domain reads GAGVSQSPSNKVTEKGKDVELRCDPISGHTALYWYRQSLGQGLEFLIYFQGNSAPDKSGLPSDRFSAERTGGSVSTLTIQRTQQEDSAVYLCASSAPAGTSGSSYNEQFFGPGTRLTVL.

The rearrangement joins TRBV4-1 to TRBJ2-7; D is ambiguous. This CDR3 contains 13 residues. The germline V and J ends were trimmed by 1 base and 4 bases, with 8 bases remaining between them. CDR1 is MGHRA, CDR2 YSYEKL, per germline. This CDR3 reads CASSQGAQYEQYF. The CDR3 DNA reads as TGCGCCAGCAGCCAAGGGGCCCAGTACGAGCAGTACTTC.

The chain has TRBV15 and TRBJ2-7, with D perhaps given as TRBD1 or TRBD2 (5 bases each). CDR1 LNHNV and CDR2 YYDKDF come from the germline V gene (reference sequence). Trimming cost V 1 base and J 2 bases, with 15 bases left between them. The length of the CDR3 is 16 residues. This chain's CDR3 is CATSRVGGHVPYEQYF. In DNA, the CDR3 is TGTGCCACCAGCAGAGTCGGAGGACACGTTCCCTACGAGCAGTACTTC.

This rearrangement joins TRBV19 to TRBJ1-1, with unresolved D. Trimming cost V 8 bases and J 0 bases, with 10 bases left between them. Germline V lookup: CDR1 LNHDA, CDR2 SQIVND (reference sequence). This CDR3 is built from 13 residues. The CDR3 spells CASLRTLNTEAFF. CDR3 sequence (DNA): TGTGCCAGTCTTAGGACTTTGAACACTGAAGCTTTCTTT.

The chain carries TRBV27 and TRBJ2-3, with D unclear. The CDR3 is made up of 15 amino acids. Germline CDR1 and CDR2: MNHEY and SMNVEV (reference sequence). Trimming shortened V by 2 bases and J by 6 bases, and 15 bases separated the two germline ends. The CDR3: CASSLVTPMGDTQYF. The CDR3 DNA reads TGTGCCAGCAGTTTAGTGACTCCGATGGGGGATACGCAGTATTTT.

This clone has just one count. The chain carries TRBV2 and TRBJ1-2; 7 nucleotides match TRBD1. There are 15 residues in the CDR3. V dropped 10 bases and J dropped 8; count of bases not matched to a gene: 19. Looked up from germline, CDR1 is SNHLY and CDR2 is FYNNEI. The CDR3 spells CATTPRAGGPGGYTF. As DNA, the CDR3 is TGTGCCACTACACCTCGCGCAGGGGGTCCTGGAGGCTACACCTTC.

V usage is TRBV27 and J usage is TRBJ2-7, with D unresolved. This CDR3 is 14 amino acids long. CDR1 and CDR2 (germline): MNHEY, SMNVEV (reference sequence). V dropped 6 bases and J dropped 7 bases, with 19 bases sitting between them. The CDR3 region has the DNA TGTGCCAGCAGCCGCGAGGCTTCCCTGGGAGAGCAGTACTTC. Translated: CASSREASLGEQYF.

Worth noting for this clone: Distinct nucleotide sequences in the sample also encode this CDR3. The V gene is TRBV27, the J gene TRBJ2-1; 9 bases line up with TRBD2. In germline, CDR1 is MNHEY, CDR2 SMNVEV (reference sequence). CDR3 length: 16 amino acids. Losses at the gene ends were 5 bases for V and 3 bases for J; bases not matched to a gene: 8. The CDR3 nucleotides read TGTGCCAGCAGTCTCTCCGGGACTAGCAGCTACAATGAGCAGTTCTTC. This codes for CASSLSGTSSYNEQFF.

This chain links TRBV5-6 with TRBJ1-3, with a tentative D call TRBD1 (5 bases). CDR3 size: 13 residues. CDR1 is SGHDT, CDR2 YYEEEE, per germline. V was shortened by 2 bases and J by 4 bases, with 7 bases between the two germline ends. For the CDR3, the DNA is TGTGCCAGCAGCTTCGGGGACGGAAACACCATATATTTT. The encoded protein is CASSFGDGNTIYF. The full variable domain, completed using reference TRBV5-6 and TRBJ1-3, is DAGVTQSPTHLIKTRGQQVTLRCSPKSGHDTVSWYQQALGQGPQFIFQYYEEEERQRGNFPDRFSGHQFPNYSSELNVNALLLGDSALYLCASSFGDGNTIYFGEGSWLTVV.